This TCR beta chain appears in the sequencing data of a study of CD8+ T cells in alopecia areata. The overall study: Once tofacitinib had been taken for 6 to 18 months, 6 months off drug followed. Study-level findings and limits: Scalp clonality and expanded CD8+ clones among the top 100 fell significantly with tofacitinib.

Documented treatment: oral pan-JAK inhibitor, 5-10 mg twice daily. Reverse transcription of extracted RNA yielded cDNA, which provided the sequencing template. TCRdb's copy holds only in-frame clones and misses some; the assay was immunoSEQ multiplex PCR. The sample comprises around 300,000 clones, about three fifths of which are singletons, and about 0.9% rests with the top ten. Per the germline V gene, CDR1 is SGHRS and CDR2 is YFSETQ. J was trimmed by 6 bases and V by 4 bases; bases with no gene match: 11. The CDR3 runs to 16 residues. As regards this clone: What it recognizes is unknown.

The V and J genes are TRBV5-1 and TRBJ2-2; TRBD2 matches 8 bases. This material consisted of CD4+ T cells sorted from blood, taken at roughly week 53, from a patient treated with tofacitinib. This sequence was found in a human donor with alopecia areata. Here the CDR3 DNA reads TGCGCCAGCAGCCTCGGGAGGGTTCCCATTGCCGGGGAGCTGTTTTTT. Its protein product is CASSLGRVPIAGELFF.